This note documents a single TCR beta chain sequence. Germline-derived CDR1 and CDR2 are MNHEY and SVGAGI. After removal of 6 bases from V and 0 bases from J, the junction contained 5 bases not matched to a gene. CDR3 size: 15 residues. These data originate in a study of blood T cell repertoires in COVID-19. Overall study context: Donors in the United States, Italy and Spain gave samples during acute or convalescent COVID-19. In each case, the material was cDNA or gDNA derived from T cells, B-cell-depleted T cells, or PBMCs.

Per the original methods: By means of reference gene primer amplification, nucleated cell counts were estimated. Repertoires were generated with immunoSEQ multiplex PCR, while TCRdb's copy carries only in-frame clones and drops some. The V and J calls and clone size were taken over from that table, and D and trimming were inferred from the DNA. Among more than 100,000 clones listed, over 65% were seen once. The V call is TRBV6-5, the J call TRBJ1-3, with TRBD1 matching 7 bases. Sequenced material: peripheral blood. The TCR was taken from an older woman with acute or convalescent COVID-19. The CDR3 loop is CASSNGQDSGNTIYF. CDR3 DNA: TGTGCCAGCAGCAACGGACAGGACTCTGGAAACACCATATATTTT.